What follows are 2 T cell receptor beta chains derived from one specimen sequenced in a study of blood T cells in healthy people across ages. The authors ran a second PCR of 7 to 11 cycles using a sample-barcoded 5' primer and a J-beta primer mix. TCRdb called the 5' RACE reads again in MiXCR, with one record for every CDR3 protein. This table holds some 760,000 distinct CDR3 sequences, around 25% found once. The same sample was also studied in work on T cells of mothers and their children.

Sequenced material: blood. These receptors were taken from a boy aged 10-17 years in good health.

This chain links TRBV4-2 with TRBJ2-7; 7 bases are shared with TRBD1. Germline CDR1 and CDR2: LGHNA and YNFKEQ. CDR3 length: 16 residues. The trim removed 0 bases at V and 5 bases at J, leaving 10 bases unmatched. CDR3 sequence reads: CASSQDLTGDYDEQYF. Here the CDR3 DNA reads TGTGCCAGCAGCCAAGATCTAACAGGGGATTACGACGAGCAGTACTTC.

This clonotype was recorded at least ten times. Germline and junction disagree at one end, which may indicate a read error. The rearrangement links TRBV20-1 to TRBJ2-1; 9 bases match TRBD2. Near its end, the DNA agrees better with TRBJ2-5, so the J call may be wrong. This CDR3 comprises 16 residues. Germline V gene data show CDR1 as DFQATT and CDR2 as SNEGSKA (reference sequence). The CDR3 DNA reads TGTAGTGCTAGCAGGGTAGCGGGAGATTGGGGAGAGACCCAGTACTTC. Amino acids: CSASRVAGDWGETQYF.